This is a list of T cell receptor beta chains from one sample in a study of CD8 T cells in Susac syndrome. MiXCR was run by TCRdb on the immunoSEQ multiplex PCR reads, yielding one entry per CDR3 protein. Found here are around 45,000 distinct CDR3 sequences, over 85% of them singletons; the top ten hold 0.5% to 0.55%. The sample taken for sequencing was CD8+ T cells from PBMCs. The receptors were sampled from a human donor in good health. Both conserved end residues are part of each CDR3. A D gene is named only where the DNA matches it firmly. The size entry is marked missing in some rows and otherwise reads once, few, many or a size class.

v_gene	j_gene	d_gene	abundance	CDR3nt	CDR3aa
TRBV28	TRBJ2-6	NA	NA	TGTGCCAGCAGTTACATCTGGGGAGACTCTGGGGCCAACGTCCTGACTTTC	CASSYIWGDSGANVLTF
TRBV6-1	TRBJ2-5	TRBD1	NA	TGTGCCGGGGGACAGGGCGGCCAAGAGACCCAGTACTTC	CAGGQGGQETQYF
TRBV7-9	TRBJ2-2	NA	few	TGTGCCAGCAGCCCCATCACCGGGGAGCTGTTTTTT	CASSPITGELFF
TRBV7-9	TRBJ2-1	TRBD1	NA	TGTGCCAGCAGCTCTGGGGACAGGGGTCCGAATGAGCAGTTCTTC	CASSSGDRGPNEQFF
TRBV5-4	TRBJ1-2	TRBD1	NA	TGTGCCAGCAGCTTGGATCAGGGGGCTATATATGGCTACACCTTC	CASSLDQGAIYGYTF
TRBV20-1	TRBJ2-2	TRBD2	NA	TGCAGTGCTTCCGTGGGACTAGAATTGCGCACCGGGGAGCTGTTTTTT	CSASVGLELRTGELFF
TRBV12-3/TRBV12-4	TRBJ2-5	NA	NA	TGTGCCAGCAGTTTCGAGGTGTACCAAGAGACCCAGTACTTC	CASSFEVYQETQYF
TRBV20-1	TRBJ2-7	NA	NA	TGCAGTGCTAGAGATTTCGGGGCTTACGAGCAGTACTTC	CSARDFGAYEQYF
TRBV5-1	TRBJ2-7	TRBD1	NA	TGCGCCAGCAGTTCGACCGGGACAGGGTCCTACGAGCAGTACTTC	CASSSTGTGSYEQYF
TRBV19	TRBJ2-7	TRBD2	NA	TGTGCCAGTAGTCCGGAGCGGGGTAACTACGAGCAGTACTTC	CASSPERGNYEQYF
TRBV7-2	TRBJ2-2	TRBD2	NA	TGTGCCAGCAGCTCCAGCGGGGTGAACACCGGGGAGCTGTTTTTT	CASSSSGVNTGELFF
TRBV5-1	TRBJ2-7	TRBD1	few	TGCGCCAGCAGCTCAGGACAGGGAAGGAGCTCCTACGAGCAGTACTTC	CASSSGQGRSSYEQYF
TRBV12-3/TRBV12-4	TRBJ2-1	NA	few	TGTGCCAGCAGTTTGCGTGGTGAGCAGTTCTTC	CASSLRGEQFF
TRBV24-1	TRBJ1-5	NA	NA	TGTGCCACCAGTAGAGGTAGCAATCAGCCCCAGCATTTT	CATSRGSNQPQHF
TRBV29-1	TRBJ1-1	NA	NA	TGCAGCGCCACCCTGACTGAAGCTTTCTTT	CSATLTEAFF
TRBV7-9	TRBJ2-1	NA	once	TGTGCCAGCAGTCCATTGGACCGCAATGAGCAGTTCTTC	CASSPLDRNEQFF
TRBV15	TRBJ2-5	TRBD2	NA	TGTGCCACCAGTTATCCCTCTAGCGGGGGACTCCAAGAGACCCAGTACTTC	CATSYPSSGGLQETQYF
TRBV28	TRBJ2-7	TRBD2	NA	TGTGCCAGCAGCTATGGGACTAACCCTTCCTACGAGCAGTACTTC	CASSYGTNPSYEQYF
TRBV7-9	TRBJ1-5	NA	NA	TGTGCCAGCAGCTCTGGACAGAGCGATCAGCCCCAGCATTTT	CASSSGQSDQPQHF
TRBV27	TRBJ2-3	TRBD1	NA	TGTGCCAGCAGCCCAGGACAGGTTCGCACAGATACGCAGTATTTT	CASSPGQVRTDTQYF
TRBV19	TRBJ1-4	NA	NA	TGTGCCAGTAGTATTGGAGGGTCGTGGAGTGAAAAACTGTTTTTT	CASSIGGSWSEKLFF
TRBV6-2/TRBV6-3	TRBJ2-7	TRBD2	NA	TGTGCCAGCAGTTACTCAGAGCGGGAGGGCCCTCTCGAGCAGTACTTC	CASSYSEREGPLEQYF
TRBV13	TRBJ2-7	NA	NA	TGTGCCAGCAGTGGTGTCGCTGGCGAGCAGTACTTC	CASSGVAGEQYF
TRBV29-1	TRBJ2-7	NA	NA	TGCAGCGTTAGAACCCTAGACTACGAGCAGTACTTC	CSVRTLDYEQYF
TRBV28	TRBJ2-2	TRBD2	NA	TGTGCCAGCAGTTTACTAGCGGGAGGGGCCGGGGAGCTGTTTTTT	CASSLLAGGAGELFF
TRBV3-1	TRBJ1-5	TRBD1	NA	TGTGCCAGCAGCCAAGGGACAGGGGGATTTTATCAGCCCCAGCATTTT	CASSQGTGGFYQPQHF
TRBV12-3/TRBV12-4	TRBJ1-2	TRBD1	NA	TGTGCCAGCAGTCCATTGGGCCAGGGGGCTAGGGGCTACACCTTC	CASSPLGQGARGYTF
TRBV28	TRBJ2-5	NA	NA	TGTGCCAGCAGTTTGGGCCTATCCCAGACCCAGTACTTC	CASSLGLSQTQYF
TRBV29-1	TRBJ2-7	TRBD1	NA	TGCAGCGTTCAAGGGGGCCTCTACTACGAGCAGCACTTC	CSVQGGLYYEQHF
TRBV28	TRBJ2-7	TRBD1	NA	TGTGCCAGCAGTATACAGACAGGGTACGAGCAGTACTTC	CASSIQTGYEQYF
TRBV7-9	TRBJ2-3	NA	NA	TGTGCCAGCAGCCCTACCGGGACGGAGATCACAGATACGCAGTATTTT	CASSPTGTEITDTQYF
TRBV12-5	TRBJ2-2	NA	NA	TGTGCTAGTGGTTTTTCTTCAAGGGCCGGGGAGCTGTTTTTT	CASGFSSRAGELFF
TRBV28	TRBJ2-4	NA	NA	TGTGCCAGCAGTTCCCCGACAGACTACATAGCCAAAAACATTCAGTACTTC	CASSSPTDYIAKNIQYF
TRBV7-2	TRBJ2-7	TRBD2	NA	TGTGCCAGCAGCTTATACCCGGGAGGCCCCTACGAGCAGTACTTC	CASSLYPGGPYEQYF
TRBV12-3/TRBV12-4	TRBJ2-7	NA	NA	TGTGCCAGCACCCTAGGTGGGGGCGAGCAGTACTTC	CASTLGGGEQYF
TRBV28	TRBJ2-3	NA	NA	TGTGCCAGCAGTCGACGGGGTGGAGATACGCAGTATTTT	CASSRRGGDTQYF
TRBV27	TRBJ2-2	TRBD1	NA	TGTGCCAGCACCCCGACAGGGAAGGGCACCGGGGAGCTGTTTTTT	CASTPTGKGTGELFF
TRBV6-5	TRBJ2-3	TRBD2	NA	TGTGCCAGCAGCCTAGCGGGAGGGCCCGGGGATACGCAGTATTTT	CASSLAGGPGDTQYF
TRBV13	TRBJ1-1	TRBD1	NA	TGTGCCAGCAGCCAGGGGGTCGGGTCTGAAGCTTTCTTT	CASSQGVGSEAFF
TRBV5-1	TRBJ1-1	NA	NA	TGCGCCAGCAGCACCGGCCTGTACACTGAAGCTTTCTTT	CASSTGLYTEAFF
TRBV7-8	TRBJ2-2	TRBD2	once	TGTGCCAGCAGCGCTAGCGGGGATACCGGGGAGCTGTTTTTT	CASSASGDTGELFF
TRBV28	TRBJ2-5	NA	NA	TGTGCCAGCAGTTCCATGGGGGGAGGGGGAGAGACCCAGTACTTC	CASSSMGGGGETQYF
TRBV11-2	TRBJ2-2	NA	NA	TGTGCCAGCAGCTTAGTTGCGGGATCTAATGGGGAGCTGTTTTTT	CASSLVAGSNGELFF
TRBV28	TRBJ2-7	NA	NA	TGTGCCAGCAGTTTCCCGACAGGCTACGAGCAGTACTTC	CASSFPTGYEQYF
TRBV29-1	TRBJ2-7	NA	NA	TGCAGCGTTGAAGCAAGGGGATCTCCCTCCTACGAGCAGTACTTC	CSVEARGSPSYEQYF